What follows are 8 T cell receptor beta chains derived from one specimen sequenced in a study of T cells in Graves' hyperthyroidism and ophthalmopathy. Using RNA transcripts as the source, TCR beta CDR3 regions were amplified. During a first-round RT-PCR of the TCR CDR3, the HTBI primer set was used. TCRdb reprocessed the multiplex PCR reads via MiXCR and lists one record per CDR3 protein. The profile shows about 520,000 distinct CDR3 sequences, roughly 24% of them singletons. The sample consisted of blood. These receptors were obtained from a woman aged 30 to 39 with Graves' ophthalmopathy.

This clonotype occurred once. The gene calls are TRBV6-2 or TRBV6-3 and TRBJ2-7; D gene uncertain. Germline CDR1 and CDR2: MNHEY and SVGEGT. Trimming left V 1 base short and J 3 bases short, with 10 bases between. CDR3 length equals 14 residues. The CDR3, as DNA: TGTGCCAGCAGTTACTATCCAGCAGGCTACGAGCAGTACTTC. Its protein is CASSYYPAGYEQYF.

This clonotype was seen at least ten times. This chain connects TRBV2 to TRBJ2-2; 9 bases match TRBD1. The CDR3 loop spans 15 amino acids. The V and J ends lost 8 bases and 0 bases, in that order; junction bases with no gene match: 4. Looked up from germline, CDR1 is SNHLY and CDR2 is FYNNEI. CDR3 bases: TGTGCCAGCGGAGGACAGGGGACGAACACCGGGGAGCTGTTTTTT. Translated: CASGGQGTNTGELFF.

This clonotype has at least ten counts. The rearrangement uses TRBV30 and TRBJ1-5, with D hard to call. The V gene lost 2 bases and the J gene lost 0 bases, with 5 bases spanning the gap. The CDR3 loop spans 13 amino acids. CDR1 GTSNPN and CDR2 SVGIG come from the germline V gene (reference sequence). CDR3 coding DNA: TGTGCCTGGAGTCCCGCTAGCAATCAGCCCCAGCATTTT. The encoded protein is CAWSPASNQPQHF. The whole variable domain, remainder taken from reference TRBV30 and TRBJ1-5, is SQTIHQWPATLVQPVGSPLSLECTVEGTSNPNLYWYRQAAGRGLQLLFYSVGIGQISSEVPQNLSASRPQDRQFILSSKKLLLSDSGFYLCAWSPASNQPQHFGDGTRLSIL.

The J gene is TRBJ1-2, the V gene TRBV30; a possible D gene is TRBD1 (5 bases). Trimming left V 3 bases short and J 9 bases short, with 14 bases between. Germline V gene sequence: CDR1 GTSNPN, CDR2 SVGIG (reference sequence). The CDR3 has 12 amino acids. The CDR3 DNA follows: TGTGCCTGGAGGGGGACGGCCGCTCGCTACACCTTC. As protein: CAWRGTAARYTF.

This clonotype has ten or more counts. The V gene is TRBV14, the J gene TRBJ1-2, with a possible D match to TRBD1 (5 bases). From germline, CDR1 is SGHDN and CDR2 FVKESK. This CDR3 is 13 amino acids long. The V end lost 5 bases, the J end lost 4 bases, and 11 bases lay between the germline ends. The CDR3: CASSTGPGYGYTF. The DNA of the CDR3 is TGTGCCAGCAGCACGGGGCCCGGCTATGGCTACACCTTC. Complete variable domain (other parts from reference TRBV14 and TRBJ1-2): EAGVTQFPSHSVIEKGQTVTLRCDPISGHDNLYWYRRVMGKEIKFLLHFVKESKQDESGMPNNRFLAERTGGTYSTLKVQPAELEDSGVYFCASSTGPGYGYTFGSGTRLTVV.

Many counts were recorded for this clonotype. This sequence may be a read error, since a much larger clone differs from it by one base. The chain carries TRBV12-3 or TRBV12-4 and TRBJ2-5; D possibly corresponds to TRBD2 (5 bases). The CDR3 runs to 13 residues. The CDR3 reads CASSSGYQETKYF. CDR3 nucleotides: TGTGCCAGCAGTTCGGGGTACCAAGAGACCAAGTACTTC.

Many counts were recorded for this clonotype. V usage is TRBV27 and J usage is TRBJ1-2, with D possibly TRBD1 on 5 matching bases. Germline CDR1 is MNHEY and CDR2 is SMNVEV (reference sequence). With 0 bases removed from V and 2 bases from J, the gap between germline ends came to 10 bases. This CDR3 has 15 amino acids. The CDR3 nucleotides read TGTGCCAGCAGTTTATCGTCGGCAGGGAACTATGGCTACACCTTC. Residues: CASSLSSAGNYGYTF.

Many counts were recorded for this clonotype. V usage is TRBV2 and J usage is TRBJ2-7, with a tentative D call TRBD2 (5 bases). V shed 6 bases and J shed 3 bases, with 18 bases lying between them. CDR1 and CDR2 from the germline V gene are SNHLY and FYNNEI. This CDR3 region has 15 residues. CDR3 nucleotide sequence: TGTGCCAGCAGGGAGGCGACAACAGTTATCTACGAGCAGTACTTC. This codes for CASREATTVIYEQYF.